This TCR beta chain was sequenced in a study of T cell repertoires in cytomegalovirus infection. At the level of the study: Evidence of both CMV infection and a matching HLA type came from public TCR beta signatures. Regarding the study as a whole: What dominated the ex vivo response were HLA-C-restricted CMV-specific TCR beta clonotypes. The study identified carriers of CMV plus the relevant HLA from cumulative public TCR beta family frequency.

TCRdb ran MiXCR on the reads and lists one entry per CDR3 protein. The sample yields under 600,000 distinct CDR3 sequences, approximately 15% seen once. Concerning this clonotype: What it binds is unknown.

The sequence derives from a human donor in good health (CMV status not recorded). Some clones in this sample may be carry-over from other donors' samples. The source material was CD8+ T cells from PBMCs.

CDR3: CASSDTSGYISSYNEQFF. CDR3 nucleotide sequence: TGTGCCAGCAGCGATACTAGCGGCTACATTTCTTCCTACAATGAGCAGTTCTTC. The chain recombines TRBV6-8 with TRBJ2-1; 8 bases agree with TRBD2. The length of the CDR3 is 18 residues. V lost 6 bases, J lost 1 base, and 14 bases stayed unmatched. Germline CDR1 MNHGY, CDR2 SAAAGT.